This T cell receptor beta chain was identified in a study of Ad26.COV2.S vaccination and SARS-CoV-2 variants. Study-wide results and caveats: Placebo recipients showed lower spike-specific TCR breadth than vaccinees. Participants given vaccine showed non-spike TCR breadth similar to that of placebo recipients.

This CDR3 has 13 residues. Trimming cost V 5 bases and J 0 bases, with 5 bases left between them. Specified treatment: roughly 20 received Ad26.COV2.S at low or high dose, single or two shots; about 5 received placebo; per-sample allocation not given. Collection of the samples took place on day 63 after the first injection of vaccine or placebo. TCRdb's table, derived via immunoSEQ multiplex PCR, lists solely in-frame clones and lacks some. The sample yields about 480,000 clones, around 88% seen once. Of note for this clone: Antigen unknown.

This sequence originates from a person between 18 and 65 years old who received the Ad26.COV2.S COVID-19 vaccine or a placebo. The rearrangement uses TRBV12-3 or TRBV12-4 and TRBJ1-5; D is uncertain. Sequencing used peripheral blood, obtained in a trial of Ad26.COV2.S vaccine versus placebo. DNA of the CDR3: TGTGCCAGCAGTACATATAGCAATCAGCCCCAGCATTTT. Translated: CASSTYSNQPQHF.